The 27 T cell receptor beta chains listed next were all sequenced from one sample in a study of T-cell memory formation after mild COVID-19. TCRdb reprocessed the 5' RACE reads with MiXCR, giving one entry per CDR3 protein. The sample holds 300,000 to 400,000 distinct CDR3 sequences, 15% to 20% seen once. The sample taken for sequencing was PBMCs or a T cell subset sorted from them (not recorded which). The source of these receptors is a young man who had mild COVID-19 (a few samples of this study predate the infection). Cell type and time point are not known.

Details on this clonotype: A single base separates this from a much larger clone, so it may be a read error. This chain uses TRBV7-6 with TRBJ2-7, with D perhaps TRBD1 or TRBD2 (5 bases each). CDR3 size: 14 residues. Germline loops: CDR1 SGHVS, CDR2 FNYEAQ. Trimming removed 5 bases at V and 5 bases at J, with 16 bases between. Here the CDR3 reads CASSGDLSWDEQYF. The CDR3 DNA sequence: TGTGCCAGCAGCGGGGACCTTTCGTGGGACGAGCAGTACTTC. Complete variable domain (other parts from reference TRBV7-6 and TRBJ2-7): GAGVSQSPRYKVTKRGQDVALRCDPISGHVSLYWYRQALGQGPEFLTYFNYEAQQDKSGLPNDRFSAERPEGSISTLTIQRTEQRDSAMYRCASSGDLSWDEQYFGPGTRLTVT.

This clonotype was detected a few times. The chain combines TRBV7-2 with TRBJ2-3, with TRBD2 matching over 7 bases. CDR3 length: 14 residues. Losses at the gene ends were 5 bases for V and 2 bases for J; bases not matched to a gene: 4. Germline V gene data show CDR1 as SGHTA and CDR2 as FQGNSA. CDR3 coding DNA: TGTGCCAGCAGCGTGAGCGGGGACACAGATACGCAGTATTTT. Residues: CASSVSGDTDTQYF.

This clonotype came up a few times. The V gene is TRBV20-1, the J gene TRBJ2-5; D remains ambiguous. The CDR3 covers 13 residues. V gave up 1 base and J gave up 4 bases, with 10 bases separating them. Germline loops: CDR1 DFQATT, CDR2 SNEGSKA (reference sequence). The CDR3 is CSARVATGETQYF. The CDR3 nucleotides are TGCAGTGCTAGAGTCGCGACCGGAGAGACCCAGTACTTC.

This chain joins TRBV29-1 and TRBJ2-7; D possibly uses TRBD1 or TRBD2 (5 bases each). Trimming pared 5 bases from V and 3 bases from J, leaving 14 bases between. Germline lookup yields CDR1 SQVTM and CDR2 ANQGSEA. CDR3 length: 13 amino acids. CDR3 loop: CSVYAGADYEQYF. CDR3 in DNA: TGCAGCGTTTATGCCGGGGCGGACTACGAGCAGTACTTC.

This clonotype was seen more than once but under ten times. The chain uses TRBV11-2 and TRBJ1-4; D unresolved. Germline V lookup: CDR1 SGHAT, CDR2 FQNNGV. The V end was cut by 3 bases, the J end by 10 bases, with 9 bases between. CDR3 size: 12 residues. The CDR3 is CASSFEGRKLFF. CDR3 bases: TGTGCCAGCAGCTTCGAGGGAAGAAAACTGTTTTTT.

The J gene is TRBJ1-2, the V gene TRBV7-9; 9 bases match TRBD1. Losses at the gene ends were 0 bases for V and 2 bases for J; bases not matched to a gene: 4. Germline CDR1 and CDR2: SEHNR and FQNEAQ (reference sequence). The CDR3 length is 16 residues. CDR3 amino acids: CASSLAGTGPNYGYTF. CDR3 DNA sequence: TGTGCCAGCAGCTTAGCCGGGACAGGGCCGAACTATGGCTACACCTTC.

This clonotype was counted a few times. The chain is built from TRBV7-2 and TRBJ2-3; D gene uncertain. The V end was cut by 5 bases, the J end by 10 bases, with 10 bases between. Germline V CDR1 and CDR2: SGHTA, FQGNSA. The CDR3 is made up of 11 amino acids. CDR3 protein: CASSAPAAQYF. The CDR3, as DNA: TGTGCCAGCAGCGCCCCGGCCGCGCAGTATTTT.

By proportion, this clonotype is medium-sized. The V gene is TRBV5-1, the J gene TRBJ2-3; D remains unclear. The CDR3 runs to 13 residues. Between the trimmed V and J ends, which lost 4 bases and 1 base, there was a span of 7 bases. CDR1 is SGHRS, CDR2 YFSETQ, per germline. The CDR3 sequence is CASSPDRTDTQYF. Written as DNA, the CDR3 is TGCGCCAGCAGCCCCGACCGCACAGATACGCAGTATTTT.

Many counts were recorded for this clonotype. V is TRBV3-1 and J is TRBJ2-3, with 7 bases lining up with TRBD1. In germline, CDR1 is LGHDT, CDR2 YNNKEL (reference sequence). Unmatched junction bases numbered 21, after V lost 0 bases and J lost 6 bases. CDR3 length: 20 residues. Here the CDR3 DNA reads TGTGCCAGCAGCCAAGAGTACAGGGGCGGACTGAGCGAACCCGGGGATACGCAGTATTTT. Protein: CASSQEYRGGLSEPGDTQYF.

The V gene is TRBV15, the J gene TRBJ2-5, with 8 bases that match TRBD1. The CDR3 spans 15 residues. Per germline, CDR1 LNHNV and CDR2 YYDKDF (reference sequence). V was pared by 0 bases and J by 2 bases, with 2 bases of the junction left unmatched. The CDR3 is CATSRDGTGQETQYF. The CDR3 DNA follows: TGTGCCACCAGCAGAGATGGGACAGGTCAAGAGACCCAGTACTTC.

The J gene is TRBJ1-5, the V gene TRBV4-3; no clear D. CDR3 length equals 14 residues. The V gene lost 4 bases and the J gene lost 0 bases, with 7 bases spanning the gap. Per germline, CDR1 LGHNA and CDR2 YSLEER. The CDR3 loop is CASSLWASNQPQHF. CDR3 DNA sequence: TGCGCCAGCAGCCTCTGGGCTAGCAATCAGCCCCAGCATTTT.

This clonotype occurred many times. The genes are TRBV5-1 and TRBJ2-2; unclear D gene. CDR3 length: 14 amino acids. V was shortened by 6 bases and J by 0 bases, with 9 bases between the two germline ends. Germline CDR1 SGHRS, CDR2 YFSETQ. The CDR3 bases are TGCGCCAGCACATTCCACACGAACACCGGGGAGCTGTTTTTT. Its protein product is CASTFHTNTGELFF. Using reference TRBV5-1 and TRBJ2-2 for the parts outside the CDR3, the full variable domain is KAGVTQTPRYLIKTRGQQVTLSCSPISGHRSVSWYQQTPGQGLQFLFEYFSETQRNKGNFPGRFSGRQFSNSRSEMNVSTLELGDSALYLCASTFHTNTGELFFGEGSRLTVL.

This clonotype was seen a few times. The V gene is TRBV20-1, the J gene TRBJ1-1; D is undetermined. This CDR3 is built from 15 residues. The germline gives CDR1 DFQATT, CDR2 SNEGSKA (reference sequence). Trimming removed 2 bases from V and 0 bases from J, with 13 bases in between. CDR3 protein: CSARKRRELNTEAFF. The CDR3 DNA reads as TGCAGTGCTAGAAAGCGTAGGGAACTGAACACTGAAGCTTTCTTT.

This clonotype occurred a few times. This chain connects TRBV4-1 to TRBJ1-1, with TRBD1 matching over 9 bases. V gave up 0 bases and J gave up 3 bases; unmatched junction bases: 11. CDR1 and CDR2 (germline): MGHRA, YSYEKL. CDR3 size: 18 residues. CDR3 amino acids: CASSQEGGHRGPYTEAFF. CDR3 DNA: TGCGCCAGCAGCCAAGAGGGGGGACACAGGGGGCCCTACACTGAAGCTTTCTTT.

This chain links TRBV6-5 with TRBJ2-2; D is ambiguous. Trimming stripped 0 bases from V and 4 bases from J, with 12 bases between. Germline lookup yields CDR1 MNHEY and CDR2 SVGAGI. The CDR3 sequence is 16 residues long. The CDR3 reads CASSYSRGLGTGELFF. In DNA form, the CDR3 reads TGTGCCAGCAGTTACTCGCGTGGTCTGGGCACCGGGGAGCTGTTTTTT.

This clonotype has just a few counts. This chain uses TRBV4-3 with TRBJ2-3, with D possibly TRBD2 on 5 matching bases. Germline CDR1 and CDR2: LGHNA and YSLEER. The CDR3 runs to 15 residues. Trimming took 4 bases from V and 4 from J, leaving 15 bases between them. In nucleotides, the CDR3 is TGCGCCAGCAGCCGGGCCGGGGTTTTACCAGATACGCAGTATTTT. Translated, it gives CASSRAGVLPDTQYF.

This clonotype turned up a few times. The chain recombines TRBV3-1 with TRBJ1-5, with TRBD1 identical over 9 bases. This CDR3 spans 14 amino acids. The V gene end was trimmed by 5 bases and the J gene end by 7 bases; junction bases not matched to a gene: 6. Germline values: CDR1 LGHDT, CDR2 YNNKEL (reference sequence). CDR3 sequence (DNA): TGTGCCAGCAGCACAGGGGGCGCGGGGCAGCCCCAGCATTTT. Translation: CASSTGGAGQPQHF.

This clonotype showed up just a few times. This chain connects TRBV25-1 to TRBJ1-2; 10 bases fit TRBD1. CDR3 length: 15 residues. Germline trimming cut 2 bases from V and 8 bases from J; bases unmatched to any gene: 8. From germline, CDR1 is MGHDK and CDR2 SYGVNS. CDR3 sequence reads: CASSETPDRGYGYTF. The CDR3, as DNA: TGTGCCAGCAGTGAAACCCCGGACAGGGGGTACGGCTACACCTTC.

The CDR3 coding sequence is TGCGCCAGCAGCTTGGTCACGACCGAGGGGGCGCGAATCTACGAGCAGTACTTC. Protein product: CASSLVTTEGARIYEQYF. This chain links TRBV5-1 with TRBJ2-7; TRBD1 aligns across 7 bases. Trimming cost V 0 bases and J 3 bases; bases outside gene matches: 15. The CDR3 length is 18 residues. Germline V gene sequence: CDR1 SGHRS, CDR2 YFSETQ.

The chain is built from TRBV5-1 and TRBJ2-1, with D maybe TRBD2 (5 bases). Trimming pared 3 bases from V and 8 bases from J, leaving 9 bases between. The CDR3 spans 12 residues. The germline CDR1 and CDR2 sequences are SGHRS and YFSETQ. CDR3 bases: TGCGCCAGCAGCTCCAACGGGGATGAGCAGTTCTTC. It yields the protein CASSSNGDEQFF.

This chain joins TRBV27 and TRBJ2-3; 10 bases align to TRBD2. V gave up 9 bases and J gave up 3 bases; unmatched junction bases: 6. Germline V CDR1 and CDR2: MNHEY, SMNVEV (reference sequence). The CDR3 spans 14 residues. The chain's CDR3 is CASRKRGGTDTQYF. The CDR3 nucleotides read TGTGCCAGTAGGAAGCGGGGGGGAACAGATACGCAGTATTTT.

In this sample, this clonotype turned up a few times. CDR3 nucleotides: TGTGCCAGCAGCCCATCTAGCGGGGACGGCATTCAGTACTTC. The encoded protein is CASSPSSGDGIQYF. The rearrangement joins TRBV7-2 to TRBJ2-4; TRBD2 matches 9 bases. With 5 bases clipped from V and 9 bases from J, the junction kept 8 bases outside the gene matches. Germline-derived CDR1 and CDR2 are SGHTA and FQGNSA. The CDR3 spans 14 residues.

The chain combines TRBV25-1 with TRBJ2-5, with 7 bases lining up with TRBD1. The germline V gene has CDR1 MGHDK and CDR2 SYGVNS. V dropped 5 bases and J dropped 5; count of bases not matched to a gene: 11. This CDR3 comprises 15 residues. CDR3 protein: CASSPGAARGETQYF. CDR3 bases: TGTGCCAGCAGTCCCGGGGCAGCCAGGGGGGAGACCCAGTACTTC.

CDR3 loop: CASSPPPGETGELFF. The DNA of the CDR3 is TGTGCCAGCAGCCCCCCCCCGGGGGAAACCGGGGAGCTGTTTTTT. V usage is TRBV12-3 or TRBV12-4 and J usage is TRBJ2-2; possible D gene TRBD2, 6 bases. V was trimmed by 6 bases and J by 5 bases, leaving 16 bases between them. This CDR3 spans 15 amino acids.

This clonotype was picked up a small number of times. The chain is built from TRBV27 and TRBJ1-6, with D unclear. CDR1 is MNHEY, CDR2 SMNVEV, per germline (reference sequence). CDR3 length: 16 amino acids. The V end was cut by 1 base, the J end by 0 bases, with 7 bases between. The DNA for the CDR3 is TGTGCCAGCAGTTTATTGGGGAGCTCCTATAATTCACCCCTCCACTTT. Its translation: CASSLLGSSYNSPLHF.

This clonotype was counted a few times. This chain joins TRBV20-1 and TRBJ1-2, with TRBD1 as a possible D gene (6 bases). Germline V gene data show CDR1 as DFQATT and CDR2 as SNEGSKA (reference sequence). The CDR3 is 14 amino acids. V was trimmed by 4 bases and J by 3 bases, leaving 15 bases between them. CDR3 region: CSATARAGDYGYTF. CDR3 DNA: TGCAGTGCTACCGCCCGGGCAGGGGACTATGGCTACACCTTC.

The V call is TRBV4-1, the J call TRBJ2-7; 8 nucleotides align to TRBD1. J was trimmed by 3 bases and V by 4 bases; bases with no gene match: 14. The CDR3 spans 17 residues. In germline, CDR1 is MGHRA, CDR2 YSYEKL. The CDR3 loop is CASSRGGGGQGLYEQYF. DNA for the CDR3: TGCGCCAGCAGCCGAGGTGGGGGTGGACAGGGTCTCTACGAGCAGTACTTC.